The 14 T cell receptor beta chains below were found in one sample sequenced in a study of blood T cell repertoires in COVID-19. Here immunoSEQ multiplex PCR was the method, and the copy in TCRdb shows in-frame clones only, minus some. The profile covers fewer than 350,000 clones, with about 86% appearing a single time and around 4% taken by the ten largest. The sample consisted of PBMCs or T cells enriched from blood (not recorded which). These receptors all stem from a woman aged 40 to 49 with acute COVID-19.

This chain uses TRBV7-2 with TRBJ2-7, with TRBD2 as a possible D gene (7 bases). Germline lookup yields CDR1 SGHTA and CDR2 FQGNSA. This CDR3 is built from 16 residues. With 2 bases removed from V and 2 bases from J, the gap between germline ends came to 16 bases. The CDR3 DNA reads TGTGCCAGCAGCTTACTAGCGGTTGGGGGCACCTACGAGCAGTACTTC. Protein product: CASSLLAVGGTYEQYF.

The CDR3: CATSDSSSRGRYNNEQFF. In nucleotides, the CDR3 is TGTGCCACCAGTGATTCAAGCTCACGCGGCAGATACAACAATGAGCAGTTCTTC. The genes are TRBV24-1 and TRBJ2-1; D is ambiguous. Deletions cut 2 bases from V and 5 bases from J, with 21 bases between. This CDR3 spans 18 amino acids. CDR1 is KGHDR and CDR2 is SFDVKD in the germline V gene.

The CDR3 protein is CASSATGGFNQPQHF. CDR3 DNA: TGTGCCAGCAGCGCGACAGGGGGCTTCAATCAGCCCCAGCATTTT. The chain employs TRBV6-5 and TRBJ1-5; 10 nucleotides match TRBD1. CDR3 length: 15 residues. The V gene's germline CDR1 is MNHEY and CDR2 SVGAGI. Unmatched junction bases numbered 5, after V lost 6 bases and J lost 3 bases.

This clone was recorded only once. The CDR3 here is CASSTGSGGNTIYF. CDR3 DNA sequence: TGTGCCAGCAGTACAGGGTCGGGTGGAAACACCATATATTTT. The chain recombines TRBV2 with TRBJ1-3, with D possibly being TRBD1 (6 bases). V gave up 5 bases and J gave up 3 bases, with 11 bases separating them. The germline V gene encodes CDR1 SNHLY and CDR2 FYNNEI. CDR3 length: 14 amino acids.

This chain joins TRBV7-2 and TRBJ1-3, with TRBD1 as a possible D gene (5 bases). Trimming removed 1 base from V and 0 bases from J, with 10 bases in between. This CDR3 spans 16 amino acids. CDR1 and CDR2 (germline): SGHTA, FQGNSA. The CDR3 DNA is TGTGCCAGCAGCTTAGGTGCCAGGGTCTCTGGAAACACCATATATTTT. Protein product: CASSLGARVSGNTIYF.

The chain has TRBV4-2 and TRBJ1-6, with 8 bases aligning to TRBD1. V gave up 5 bases and J gave up 6 bases; unmatched junction bases: 3. CDR3 length: 14 residues. Per germline, CDR1 LGHNA and CDR2 YNFKEQ. CDR3 coding DNA: TGTGCCAGCAGCATCGACAGGGGTAATTCACCCCTCCACTTT. It codes for CASSIDRGNSPLHF.

The table lists this clone with a count of one. This rearrangement joins TRBV6-5 to TRBJ2-7; 11 bases line up with TRBD2. Trimming cost V 3 bases and J 7 bases; bases outside gene matches: 8. Per the germline V gene, CDR1 is MNHEY and CDR2 is SVGAGI. CDR3 length: 15 amino acids. The CDR3 is CASSYVTSGSGEQYF. CDR3 in DNA: TGTGCCAGCAGTTATGTTACTAGCGGGAGCGGAGAGCAGTACTTC.

The CDR3 nucleotides are TGCGCCAGCAGCCAAGAGGACAGACCTAATTCACCCCTCCACTTT. It specifies CASSQEDRPNSPLHF. The V and J genes are TRBV4-3 and TRBJ1-6; tentatively, D is TRBD1 (6 bases). The ends were cut back, 0 bases at V and 6 bases at J, with 9 bases in the middle. The CDR3 runs to 15 residues. Germline CDR1 reads LGHNA; CDR2 reads YSLEER.

This chain connects TRBV18 to TRBJ1-1; 9 bases fit TRBD1. Germline CDR1 and CDR2: KGHSH and LQKENI. The trim removed 3 bases at V and 11 bases at J, leaving 7 bases unmatched. CDR3 length: 13 amino acids. This CDR3 is CASSPGQGMGAFF. The CDR3, as DNA: TGTGCCAGCTCACCCGGACAGGGGATGGGGGCTTTCTTT. Using reference TRBV18 and TRBJ1-1 for the parts outside the CDR3, the full variable domain is NAGVMQNPRHLVRRRGQEARLRCSPMKGHSHVYWYRQLPEEGLKFMVYLQKENIIDESGMPKERFSAEFPKEGPSILRIQQVVRGDSAAYFCASSPGQGMGAFFGQGTRLTVV.

CDR3 DNA sequence: TGTGCCAGCATAAACAGTGCTTCCTACGAGCAGTACTTC. As protein: CASINSASYEQYF. This sequence joins TRBV6-5 and TRBJ2-7; D not resolved. The CDR3 has 13 residues. The V end lost 7 bases, the J end lost 1 base, and 11 bases lay between the germline ends. Germline-derived CDR1 and CDR2 are MNHEY and SVGAGI.

The chain recombines TRBV3-1 (or the pseudogene TRBV3-2) with TRBJ1-6, with unresolved D. The germline V gene has CDR1 LGHDT and CDR2 YNNKEL (reference sequence). The CDR3 consists of 17 residues. Trimming removed 4 bases from V and 8 bases from J, with 21 bases in between. The CDR3 is CASSPNPRHCMDSPLHF. CDR3 nucleotides: TGTGCCAGCAGCCCAAACCCCAGGCACTGCATGGATTCACCCCTCCACTTT.

V and J are TRBV7-9 and TRBJ1-1, with TRBD1 identical over 9 bases. CDR1 is SEHNR, CDR2 FQNEAQ, per germline (reference sequence). V was pared by 3 bases and J by 1 base, with 3 bases of the junction left unmatched. This CDR3 is built from 15 residues. CDR3 DNA: TGTGCCAGCAGCTTGTCGACAGGGGGGAACACTGAAGCTTTCTTT. Translated, it gives CASSLSTGGNTEAFF.

The chain carries TRBV6-2 or TRBV6-3 and TRBJ1-5, with 8 bases matching TRBD1. After removal of 2 bases from V and 0 bases from J, the junction contained 15 bases not matched to a gene. Germline assignment: CDR1 MNHEY and CDR2 SVGEGT. The CDR3 is 20 amino acids. For the CDR3, the DNA is TGTGCCAGCAGTTACAGCCCGGGACAGGCGCCAACATATAGCAATCAGCCCCAGCATTTT. Its protein product is CASSYSPGQAPTYSNQPQHF.

This chain connects TRBV10-3 to TRBJ2-1; 7 bases align to TRBD2. After removal of 2 bases from V and 5 bases from J, the junction contained 12 bases not matched to a gene. The CDR3 is 17 residues long. The V gene's germline CDR1 is ENHRY and CDR2 SYGVKD. The CDR3 region has the DNA TGTGCCATCAGTGAGCCCCCGGGCGGGAGAACGAACAATGAGCAGTTCTTC. Protein product: CAISEPPGGRTNNEQFF.